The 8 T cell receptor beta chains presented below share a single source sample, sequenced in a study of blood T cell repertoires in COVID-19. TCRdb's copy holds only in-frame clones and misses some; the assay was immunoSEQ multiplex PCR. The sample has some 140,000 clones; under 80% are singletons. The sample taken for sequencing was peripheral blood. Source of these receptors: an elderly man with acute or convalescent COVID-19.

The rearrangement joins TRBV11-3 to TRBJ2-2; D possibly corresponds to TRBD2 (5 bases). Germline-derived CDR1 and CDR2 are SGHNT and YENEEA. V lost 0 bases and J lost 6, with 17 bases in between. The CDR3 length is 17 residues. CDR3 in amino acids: CASSLDPASYPSGELFF. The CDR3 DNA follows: TGTGCCAGCAGCTTAGACCCTGCTAGCTACCCATCCGGGGAGCTGTTTTTT.

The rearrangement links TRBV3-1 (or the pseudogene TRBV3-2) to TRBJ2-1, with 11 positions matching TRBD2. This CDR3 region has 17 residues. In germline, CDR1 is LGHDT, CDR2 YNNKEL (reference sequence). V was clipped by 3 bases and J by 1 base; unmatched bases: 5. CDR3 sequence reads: CASSHGTSGGSYNEQFF. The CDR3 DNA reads TGTGCCAGCAGCCATGGTACTAGCGGGGGTTCCTACAATGAGCAGTTCTTC.

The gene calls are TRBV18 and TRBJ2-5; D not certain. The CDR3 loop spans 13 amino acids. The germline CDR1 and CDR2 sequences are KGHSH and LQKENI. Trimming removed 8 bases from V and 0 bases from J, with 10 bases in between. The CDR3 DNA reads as TGTGCCAGCGCGGAATGGGACCAAGAGACCCAGTACTTC. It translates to CASAEWDQETQYF. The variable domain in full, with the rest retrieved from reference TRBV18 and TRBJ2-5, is NAGVMQNPRHLVRRRGQEARLRCSPMKGHSHVYWYRQLPEEGLKFMVYLQKENIIDESGMPKERFSAEFPKEGPSILRIQQVVRGDSAAYFCASAEWDQETQYFGPGTRLLVL.

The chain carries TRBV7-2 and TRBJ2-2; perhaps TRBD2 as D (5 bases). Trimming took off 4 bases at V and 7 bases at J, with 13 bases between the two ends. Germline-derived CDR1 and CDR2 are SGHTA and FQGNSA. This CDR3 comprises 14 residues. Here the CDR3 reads CASSSAPGNGELFF. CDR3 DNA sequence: TGTGCCAGCAGCTCCGCCCCGGGGAACGGGGAGCTGTTTTTT.

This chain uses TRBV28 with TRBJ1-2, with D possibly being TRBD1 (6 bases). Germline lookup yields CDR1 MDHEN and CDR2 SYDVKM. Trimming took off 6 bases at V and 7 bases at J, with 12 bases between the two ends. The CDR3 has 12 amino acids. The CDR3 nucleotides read TGTGCCAGCAGAAACAGGGATCGTGGCTACACCTTC. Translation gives CASRNRDRGYTF.

CDR3 residues: CASSVLAGAYNEQFF. CDR3 in DNA: TGTGCCAGCAGCGTACTAGCGGGGGCCTACAATGAGCAGTTCTTC. The chain joins TRBV2 to TRBJ2-1; TRBD2 matches at 11 bases. V lost 6 bases, J lost 2 bases, and 3 bases stayed unmatched. This CDR3 has 15 amino acids. Germline V gene data show CDR1 as SNHLY and CDR2 as FYNNEI.

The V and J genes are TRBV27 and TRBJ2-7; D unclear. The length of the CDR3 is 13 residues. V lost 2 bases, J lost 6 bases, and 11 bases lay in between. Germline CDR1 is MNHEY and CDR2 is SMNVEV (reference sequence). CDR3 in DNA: TGTGCCAGCAGTTTAGCCCCGCAGTCCGAGCAGTACTTC. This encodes CASSLAPQSEQYF.

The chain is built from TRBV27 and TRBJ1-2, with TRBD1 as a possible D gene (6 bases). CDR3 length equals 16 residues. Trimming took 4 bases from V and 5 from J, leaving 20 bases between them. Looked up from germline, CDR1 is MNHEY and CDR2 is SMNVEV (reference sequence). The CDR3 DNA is TGTGCCAGCAGTTCCCCATCCCGAGGGGGTCGGTATGGCTACACCTTC. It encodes CASSSPSRGGRYGYTF.